The 11 T cell receptor beta chains below all came from one sample that was sequenced in a study of blood T cell repertoires in COVID-19. The table came from immunoSEQ multiplex PCR; TCRdb's copy has only in-frame clones and leaves some out. The data hold approximately 99,000 clones, with about 87% observed a single time. The sequenced sample consisted of peripheral blood. These receptors all come from a human donor in a cohort sampled during active COVID-19.

This sequence joins TRBV11-2 and TRBJ2-5, with TRBD2 identical over 7 bases. V trimming: 0 bases; J trimming: 1 base; junction bases outside the gene matches: 5. CDR3 length: 16 residues. Germline V gene sequence: CDR1 SGHAT, CDR2 FQNNGV. CDR3 loop: CASSLDLASGQETQYF. CDR3 coding DNA: TGTGCCAGCAGCTTAGATTTGGCTAGCGGCCAAGAGACCCAGTACTTC.

This sequence joins TRBV7-8 and TRBJ2-7; 9 nucleotides line up with TRBD1. The J segment lost 8 bases and the V segment lost 5 bases, leaving 4 bases of the junction unmatched. This CDR3 comprises 12 residues. CDR1 is SGHVS and CDR2 is FQNEAQ in the germline V gene. In DNA, the CDR3 is TGTGCCAGCAGCCCAACAGGGGGCAAGCAGTACTTC. Its translation is CASSPTGGKQYF.

The chain joins TRBV29-1 to TRBJ2-5; maybe TRBD2 (7 bases). There are 16 residues in the CDR3. From germline, CDR1 is SQVTM and CDR2 ANQGSEA. Trimming removed 6 bases from V and 1 base from J, with 21 bases in between. In DNA, the CDR3 is TGCAGCGTGGGGGGGACGCCACAGGGTAGCCAAGAGACCCAGTACTTC. Its protein product is CSVGGTPQGSQETQYF.

This clone was observed once. This chain joins TRBV7-6 and TRBJ2-2; TRBD2 matches at 8 bases. Germline V lookup: CDR1 SGHVS, CDR2 FNYEAQ. After removal of 5 bases from V and 2 bases from J, the junction contained 4 bases not matched to a gene. The CDR3 is made up of 15 amino acids. Here the CDR3 DNA reads TGTGCCAGCAGCCCCCGGGGGGGAAACACCGGGGAGCTGTTTTTT. Protein sequence: CASSPRGGNTGELFF.

The chain uses TRBV6-5 and TRBJ2-1; tentative D call: TRBD1 (6 bases). CDR3 length: 13 amino acids. Germline values: CDR1 MNHEY, CDR2 SVGAGI. Trimming took off 2 bases at V and 12 bases at J, with 14 bases between the two ends. CDR3 protein: CASSYTRQETQFF. The DNA of the CDR3 is TGTGCCAGCAGTTACACACGACAGGAAACGCAGTTCTTC.

This clone was found once. This chain connects TRBV28 to TRBJ2-1, with 12 bases that match TRBD2. The germline gives CDR1 MDHEN, CDR2 SYDVKM. With 8 bases clipped from V and 5 bases from J, the junction kept 7 bases outside the gene matches. The CDR3 has 15 residues. CDR3 sequence: CASPPSGRADNEQFF. The CDR3 DNA sequence: TGTGCCAGCCCCCCTAGCGGGAGGGCCGACAATGAGCAGTTCTTC.

The chain uses TRBV5-8 and TRBJ2-2, with 9 nucleotides matching TRBD2. Germline CDR1 SGHTS, CDR2 YDEGEE. CDR3 length equals 17 residues. Trimming removed 2 bases from V and 3 bases from J; junction bases left unmatched: 8. The chain's CDR3 is CASSFPTSGLYTGELFF. Here the CDR3 DNA reads TGTGCCAGCAGCTTCCCGACTAGCGGCCTCTACACCGGGGAGCTGTTTTTT.

By sample fraction, this clone is large. The CDR3 DNA reads TGTGCCAGCACCCGGTGGGGTCCGGGACAGGGGAATCAGCCCCAGCATTTT. It codes for CASTRWGPGQGNQPQHF. This chain links TRBV2 with TRBJ1-5, with 10 positions matching TRBD1. The V and J ends lost 7 bases and 4 bases, in that order; junction bases with no gene match: 13. The CDR3 consists of 17 residues. Germline assignment: CDR1 SNHLY and CDR2 FYNNEI. Using reference TRBV2 and TRBJ1-5 for the parts outside the CDR3, the full variable domain is EPEVTQTPSHQVTQMGQEVILRCVPISNHLYFYWYRQILGQKVEFLVSFYNNEISEKSEIFDDQFSVERPDGSNFTLKIRSTKLEDSAMYFCASTRWGPGQGNQPQHFGDGTRLSIL.

The chain combines TRBV6-6 with TRBJ2-1; perhaps TRBD1 as D (6 bases). Trimming removed 7 bases at V and 3 bases at J, with 16 bases between. CDR1 is MNHNY and CDR2 is SVGAGI in the germline V gene (reference sequence). CDR3 length: 15 residues. CDR3 nucleotides: TGTGCCAGCATCAAAGACAGGCCGAACTACAATGAGCAGTTCTTC. Protein: CASIKDRPNYNEQFF.

The chain has TRBV4-1 and TRBJ2-7, with TRBD2 matching over 8 bases. This CDR3 is 19 amino acids long. Germline V gives CDR1 MGHRA, CDR2 YSYEKL. V was pared by 1 base and J by 3 bases, with 17 bases of the junction left unmatched. In DNA, the CDR3 is TGCGCCAGCAGCCAAGGACGAACCGAATTACCGGGACTAGTCTACGAGCAGTACTTC. Translating gives CASSQGRTELPGLVYEQYF.

The rearrangement links TRBV5-1 to TRBJ2-5, with TRBD2 matching 15 bases. Germline V gene data show CDR1 as SGHRS and CDR2 as YFSETQ. Unmatched junction bases numbered 8, after V lost 3 bases and J lost 5 bases. This CDR3 is built from 17 residues. The CDR3 DNA is TGCGCCAGCAGCTCGGGCCTAGGACTAGCGGGAGGGGAGACCCAGTACTTC. It translates to CASSSGLGLAGGETQYF.